The source of this T cell receptor (beta chain) is a study of beta chain features in type 1 diabetes. Study-wide background: The samples had approximately 100,000,000 sorted cells examined in all.

All of the isolated RNA was reverse transcribed, so expressed TCRB transcripts were sequenced. TCRdb's copy holds only in-frame clones and misses some; the assay was immunoSEQ multiplex PCR. The table includes just over 450,000 clones, 30% detected once. Study-level points and caveats: Patients showed naive, central memory and Treg TCRB repertoires that appeared more similar than those of healthy donors.

Central memory, naive, regulatory and stem cell-like memory CD4+ cells were sorted by CD45RO/CCR7/CD25/CD127/CD95/CD27. There are a few counts of this clone. What it binds is unknown. CDR1 and CDR2 (germline): SGHRS, YFSETQ. The length of the CDR3 is 13 residues. Trimming removed 0 bases from V and 13 bases from J, with 14 bases in between. V gene TRBV5-1 combines with J gene TRBJ2-1; D may be TRBD1 or TRBD2 (5 bases each). The sample consisted of naive CD4+ T cells from blood. This clonotype was sampled from a man between 18 and 29 years old in good health. CDR3: CASSLEEGRAQFF. The CDR3 bases are TGCGCCAGCAGCTTGGAAGAGGGACGGGCACAGTTCTTC.